This T cell receptor beta chain was sequenced in a study of cytomegalovirus exposure and HLA in healthy donors. Germline V CDR1 and CDR2: LNHDA, SQIVND (reference sequence). CDR3 length equals 12 residues. Losses at the gene ends were 8 bases for V and 5 bases for J; bases not matched to a gene: 4. The PCR contained 60 Vbeta and 13 Jbeta primers. The data were produced by immunoSEQ multiplex PCR, yet TCRdb's version contains in-frame clones alone and is incomplete. The sample lists under 150,000 clones, around 78% occurring once. This chain links TRBV19 with TRBJ2-5; 8 bases are shared with TRBD1. The receptor was isolated from a middle-aged woman in good health and CMV-seropositive. Sequencing was carried out using PBMCs. The CDR3 region is CASGDRGETQYF. CDR3 bases: TGTGCCAGTGGCGACAGGGGTGAGACCCAGTACTTC.